A single sample gave rise to the 4 T cell receptor beta chains below, sequenced in a study of shared clonotypes between healthy human individuals. Naive CD8 cells lacked CD45RO, underwent positive selection for CCR7 and left out terminally differentiated effector memory CD45RA+ cells. Sequencing used immunoSEQ multiplex PCR; TCRdb keeps in-frame clones, though not all of them. The top ten hold under 0.3% of the sample, which has fewer than 1 million clones, approximately 97% seen once. Sequenced material: naive CD8+ T cells sorted from blood. The receptors were gathered from a man aged 25-40 years in good health.

A single count supports this clone. This rearrangement joins TRBV29-1 to TRBJ2-7, with a weak D call TRBD2 (5 bases). Germline CDR1 reads SQVTM; CDR2 reads ANQGSEA. Trimming stripped 7 bases from V and 1 base from J, with 14 bases between. This CDR3 is 13 amino acids long. The CDR3 DNA follows: TGCAGCGCTACACTAGTAGGGTCCTACGAGCAGTACTTC. Its translation: CSATLVGSYEQYF.

V gene TRBV29-1 combines with J gene TRBJ2-1; tentatively, D is TRBD1 (6 bases). Per germline, CDR1 SQVTM and CDR2 ANQGSEA. CDR3 length: 12 residues. V dropped 7 bases and J dropped 4 bases, with 11 bases sitting between them. The CDR3: CSGTDQYNEQFF. CDR3 nucleotides: TGCAGCGGGACAGATCAATACAATGAGCAGTTCTTC.

Regarding this clone: Other nucleotide sequences in the sample specify the same CDR3. The rearrangement uses TRBV27 and TRBJ1-5; a possible D gene is TRBD1 (5 bases). CDR1 MNHEY and CDR2 SMNVEV come from the germline V gene (reference sequence). The CDR3 totals 14 residues. V was clipped by 3 bases and J by 0 bases, with 6 bases between them. The CDR3 loop is CASSFTGSNQPQHF. CDR3 bases: TGTGCCAGCAGTTTTACAGGTAGCAATCAGCCCCAGCATTTT.

The chain carries TRBV29-1 and TRBJ2-6; no definite D call. Germline V CDR1 and CDR2: SQVTM, ANQGSEA. Trimming took off 7 bases at V and 2 bases at J, with 15 bases between the two ends. CDR3 size: 15 residues. The CDR3 nucleotides read TGCAGCGCCTCGGACGGCTACCCTGGGGCCAACGTCCTGACTTTC. It specifies CSASDGYPGANVLTF.